Below, 22 T cell receptor beta chains from the same sample are listed, as sequenced in a study of T-cell reconstitution after alpha-beta-depleted transplantation in children. During its preparation, the TCRbeta library received unique molecular identifiers. MiXCR, run by TCRdb on the PCR reads, gives a single entry per CDR3 protein. The table lists approximately 400,000 distinct CDR3 sequences, roughly 15% of them singletons. Sequencing was performed on PBMCs, mostly from graft donor cells, taken 360 days after TCRalphabeta/CD19-depleted stem cell transplant. The receptors come from a boy in the first two years of life who had a stem cell transplant for Wiskott-Aldrich syndrome, so the T cells may come from the graft donor.

The gene calls are TRBV20-1 and TRBJ2-3; no reliable D call. The germline CDR1 and CDR2 sequences are DFQATT and SNEGSKA (reference sequence). V was cut by 5 bases and J by 1 base, with 13 bases left in between. This CDR3 is 14 amino acids long. The CDR3 loop reads CSAFRREGTDTQYF. As DNA, the CDR3 is TGCAGTGCTTTTAGAAGGGAAGGCACAGATACGCAGTATTTT.

In its sample, this clonotype was seen a few times. The J gene is TRBJ2-7, the V gene TRBV15, with TRBD2 identical over 8 bases. CDR3 size: 15 residues. The V and J ends lost 0 bases and 3 bases, in that order; junction bases with no gene match: 4. Germline CDR1 reads LNHNV; CDR2 reads YYDKDF (reference sequence). CDR3 sequence reads: CATSRELAEIYEQYF. For the CDR3, the DNA is TGTGCCACCAGCAGAGAACTAGCGGAGATCTACGAGCAGTACTTC.

This clonotype was counted only a few times. The CDR3, as DNA: TGTGCCAGCAGCCAAGACGCGGGGATCTCCTACAATGAGCAGTTCTTC. Protein: CASSQDAGISYNEQFF. This sequence joins TRBV3-1 and TRBJ2-1; a possible D gene is TRBD2 (6 bases). Germline V gene data show CDR1 as LGHDT and CDR2 as YNNKEL (reference sequence). The CDR3 totals 16 residues. Trimming left V 0 bases short and J 0 bases short, with 9 bases between.

The rearrangement links TRBV28 to TRBJ2-5; either TRBD1 or TRBD2 may fit D (6 bases each). CDR3 size: 15 residues. CDR1 MDHEN and CDR2 SYDVKM come from the germline V gene. Trimming removed 3 bases from V and 3 bases from J, with 14 bases in between. The CDR3 DNA follows: TGTGCCAGCAGTTTCGGGGGCCCCCCCGAAGAGACCCAGTACTTC. Translating gives CASSFGGPPEETQYF.

This clonotype was observed a few times. In nucleotides, the CDR3 is TGTGCCAGCAGCCCAAGACTAGCCCTCGTCTACGAGCAGTACTTC. The encoded protein is CASSPRLALVYEQYF. This chain joins TRBV5-8 and TRBJ2-7, with TRBD2 matching over 7 bases. From germline, CDR1 is SGHTS and CDR2 YDEGEE. The CDR3 extends over 15 amino acids. V was pared by 4 bases and J by 3 bases, with 10 bases of the junction left unmatched.

The genes are TRBV5-1 and TRBJ2-1, with TRBD1 matching over 10 bases. The J segment lost 8 bases and the V segment lost 4 bases, leaving 18 bases of the junction unmatched. CDR3 size: 18 residues. Germline V lookup: CDR1 SGHRS, CDR2 YFSETQ. CDR3 in amino acids: CASSRTGGFGGSSDEQFF. The CDR3 DNA follows: TGCGCCAGCAGCCGGACAGGGGGTTTTGGCGGGAGTTCGGATGAGCAGTTCTTC.

V is TRBV2 and J is TRBJ2-7, with 7 nucleotides matching TRBD1. V lost 6 bases, J lost 5 bases, and 10 bases stayed unmatched. From germline, CDR1 is SNHLY and CDR2 FYNNEI. The CDR3 loop spans 14 amino acids. As DNA, the CDR3 is TGTGCCAGCAGCGAAAAGACAGGGTACCACGAGCAGTACTTC. Amino acids: CASSEKTGYHEQYF.

This chain joins TRBV7-2 and TRBJ2-7; TRBD2 matches 11 bases. V was pared by 1 base and J by 3 bases, with 5 bases of the junction left unmatched. CDR3 length: 16 amino acids. The germline CDR1 and CDR2 sequences are SGHTA and FQGNSA. The chain's CDR3 is CASSLDPGLAVYEQYF. The CDR3 DNA is TGTGCCAGCAGCTTAGACCCGGGACTAGCGGTCTACGAGCAGTACTTC.

The chain recombines TRBV12-3 or TRBV12-4 with TRBJ2-5; perhaps TRBD2 as D (6 bases). This CDR3 region has 14 residues. The ends were cut back, 6 bases at V and 2 bases at J, with 13 bases in the middle. Here the CDR3 reads CASSIFGTQETQYF. CDR3 nucleotide sequence: TGTGCCAGCAGCATCTTTGGGACTCAAGAGACCCAGTACTTC.

This clonotype was counted only a few times. V is TRBV20-1 and J is TRBJ2-7; maybe TRBD1 (5 bases). Germline V gene data show CDR1 as DFQATT and CDR2 as SNEGSKA (reference sequence). The CDR3 runs 15 residues. V was cut by 2 bases and J by 2 bases, with 16 bases left in between. Here the CDR3 reads CSARILHRIPYEQYF. The CDR3, as DNA: TGCAGTGCTAGAATCCTCCACAGGATCCCCTACGAGCAGTACTTC.

This clonotype was seen ten or more times. This rearrangement joins TRBV5-1 to TRBJ1-5; possibly TRBD1 for D (5 bases). Per the germline V gene, CDR1 is SGHRS and CDR2 is YFSETQ. The V and J ends lost 1 base and 5 bases respectively, with 13 bases between them. This CDR3 is built from 15 residues. CDR3 DNA: TGCGCCAGCAGCTTGACCCCAGGGTCGTATCAGCCCCAGCATTTT. Amino acids: CASSLTPGSYQPQHF.

The rearrangement joins TRBV15 to TRBJ2-7, with TRBD1 identical over 9 bases. V dropped 5 bases and J dropped 3; count of bases not matched to a gene: 8. The CDR3 extends over 15 amino acids. Germline CDR1 LNHNV, CDR2 YYDKDF (reference sequence). CDR3: CATSSGTGHYYEQYF. CDR3 in DNA: TGTGCCACCAGCTCCGGGACAGGGCACTACTACGAGCAGTACTTC.

The rearrangement uses TRBV7-6 and TRBJ2-1, with 7 nucleotides matching TRBD2. This CDR3 comprises 13 residues. The V and J ends lost 6 bases and 10 bases, in that order; junction bases with no gene match: 9. Germline CDR1 SGHVS, CDR2 FNYEAQ. CDR3 bases: TGTGCCAGCAGACCTAGCGGAAGGGACGAGCAGTTCTTC. It codes for CASRPSGRDEQFF.

The V call is TRBV5-1, the J call TRBJ2-7, with D tentatively TRBD2 (5 bases). Germline loops: CDR1 SGHRS, CDR2 YFSETQ. This CDR3 region has 16 residues. V was trimmed by 0 bases and J by 0 bases, leaving 13 bases between them. The CDR3 loop is CASSLGTSSNSYEQYF. In DNA form, the CDR3 reads TGCGCCAGCAGCTTGGGGACTTCTTCGAACTCCTACGAGCAGTACTTC. Full variable domain (outside the CDR3, taken from reference TRBV5-1 and TRBJ2-7): KAGVTQTPRYLIKTRGQQVTLSCSPISGHRSVSWYQQTPGQGLQFLFEYFSETQRNKGNFPGRFSGRQFSNSRSEMNVSTLELGDSALYLCASSLGTSSNSYEQYFGPGTRLTVT.

J is TRBJ2-3 and V is TRBV7-6; D tentatively reads TRBD1 or TRBD2 (5 bases each). Per the germline V gene, CDR1 is SGHVS and CDR2 is FNYEAQ. The length of the CDR3 is 11 residues. Trimming removed 8 bases from V and 6 bases from J, with 9 bases in between. As DNA, the CDR3 is TGTGCCAGCGGCAGGGAGGATACGCAGTATTTT. It specifies CASGREDTQYF.

This clonotype was observed a few times. The chain combines TRBV10-2 with TRBJ2-5; D uncertain. Trimming cost V 1 base and J 1 base, with 4 bases left between them. Germline CDR1 WSHSY, CDR2 SAAADI. There are 13 residues in the CDR3. CDR3 amino acids: CASSEWFQETQYF. CDR3 nucleotide sequence: TGCGCCAGCAGTGAGTGGTTCCAAGAGACCCAGTACTTC.

This clonotype occurred a few times. The rearrangement links TRBV12-3 or TRBV12-4 to TRBJ1-5; D call uncertain. This CDR3 has 13 residues. Trimming took 3 bases from V and 5 from J, leaving 8 bases between them. The CDR3 DNA is TGTGCCAGCAGTTTCCTCGGCCATCAGCCCCAGCATTTT. Its protein product is CASSFLGHQPQHF.

The DNA for the CDR3 is TGTGCCAGCAGTCCCGCCAGGGGAGGCTATGGCTACACCTTC. Encoded protein: CASSPARGGYGYTF. The V and J genes are TRBV11-3 and TRBJ1-2; the D gene is possibly TRBD1 (6 bases). Germline V gene data show CDR1 as SGHNT and CDR2 as YENEEA. Trimming took 6 bases from V and 4 from J, leaving 15 bases between them. This CDR3 spans 14 amino acids.

This sequence joins TRBV10-2 and TRBJ2-4; no clear D gene. The CDR3 runs to 16 residues. Germline assignment: CDR1 WSHSY and CDR2 SAAADI. With 8 bases removed from V and 0 bases from J, the gap between germline ends came to 17 bases. This CDR3 reads CASGEIGFGAKNIQYF. The CDR3 DNA is TGCGCCAGCGGAGAGATAGGCTTCGGAGCCAAAAACATTCAGTACTTC.

This clonotype was observed a handful of times. CDR3 residues: CASSLAQGPETQYF. CDR3 nucleotide sequence: TGCGCCAGCAGCTTGGCCCAGGGCCCAGAGACCCAGTACTTC. This chain joins TRBV5-1 and TRBJ2-5; possible D gene TRBD1, 5 bases. The CDR3 is made up of 14 amino acids. Trimming shortened V by 0 bases and J by 4 bases, and 10 bases separated the two germline ends. The V gene's germline CDR1 is SGHRS and CDR2 YFSETQ.

This clonotype occurred many times. The chain has TRBV7-9 and TRBJ2-3; weak D call: TRBD2 (6 bases). Germline V lookup: CDR1 SEHNR, CDR2 FQNEAQ (reference sequence). Trimming stripped 1 base from V and 5 bases from J, with 19 bases between. This CDR3 is 17 amino acids long. In DNA, the CDR3 is TGTGCCAGCAGCTTAGGTTTGTGGGCGGGGACCCGAGATACGCAGTATTTT. Protein: CASSLGLWAGTRDTQYF.

In this sample, this clonotype turned up a few times. This rearrangement joins TRBV4-3 to TRBJ2-7; 8 nucleotides agree with TRBD2. Germline V lookup: CDR1 LGHNA, CDR2 YSLEER. The CDR3 covers 15 residues. Trimming took 0 bases from V and 3 from J; bases not matched to a gene: 4. CDR3 amino acids: CASSQDVAGYYEQYF. The CDR3 DNA follows: TGCGCCAGCAGCCAAGATGTAGCGGGATACTACGAGCAGTACTTC.